These T cell receptor beta chains were read from a single sample in a study of T cell responses to AZD1222 COVID-19 vaccine. Clones were read by immunoSEQ multiplex PCR, and TCRdb kept only the in-frame ones, dropping some. Of some 130,000 clones in the sample, approximately 88% were seen once. Source: peripheral blood, taken on day 0 of AZD1222 vaccination. The receptors here all came from an adult in good health. The CDR3 runs from the conserved cysteine through the conserved F or W. Each record gives: CDR3 DNA, CDR3 protein, D gene, clone size, V gene, J gene. The D gene is left open where the match is weak. Size is omitted from some rows. Given values are once, few, many or a class for expanded clones.

CDR3 DNA: TGTGCCAGCAGCTTATCTGACACTGAAGCTTTCTTT
CDR3 protein: CASSLSDTEAFF
D gene: NA
clone size: NA
V gene: TRBV5-5
J gene: TRBJ1-1

CDR3 DNA: TGTGCCACCAGCAGAGATAATCGTATTGAAGCTTTCTTT
CDR3 protein: CATSRDNRIEAFF
D gene: NA
clone size: NA
V gene: TRBV15
J gene: TRBJ1-1

CDR3 DNA: TGTGCCAGTAGGCAGGGCACGTCCTACGAGCAGTACTTC
CDR3 protein: CASRQGTSYEQYF
D gene: NA
clone size: NA
V gene: TRBV19
J gene: TRBJ2-7

CDR3 DNA: TGTGCCAGCAGGAGGACGGGAAATTCACCCCTCCACTTT
CDR3 protein: CASRRTGNSPLHF
D gene: NA
clone size: NA
V gene: TRBV12-3/TRBV12-4
J gene: TRBJ1-6

CDR3 DNA: TGTGCCAGCAGTCCTTTGACAGGGAGCTCTGGAAACACCATATATTTT
CDR3 protein: CASSPLTGSSGNTIYF
D gene: TRBD1
clone size: NA
V gene: TRBV3-1/TRBV3-2
J gene: TRBJ1-3

CDR3 DNA: TGTGCCACCAGCATCCGGGGGGGAACCGGGGAGCTGTTTTTT
CDR3 protein: CATSIRGGTGELFF
D gene: TRBD2
clone size: NA
V gene: TRBV15
J gene: TRBJ2-2

CDR3 DNA: TGTGCCAGCAGTTTATGGGCCGGGGAGGGAAACACCATATATTTT
CDR3 protein: CASSLWAGEGNTIYF
D gene: NA
clone size: few
V gene: TRBV27
J gene: TRBJ1-3

CDR3 DNA: TGCGCCAGCAGCGGGCTTATTTGGGGGGCGATCCGTGGCTACACCTTC
CDR3 protein: CASSGLIWGAIRGYTF
D gene: NA
clone size: NA
V gene: TRBV5-1
J gene: TRBJ1-2

CDR3 DNA: TGTGCCAGCAGTTCCAACCGCGGATGGGGGCAGCCCCAGCATTTT
CDR3 protein: CASSSNRGWGQPQHF
D gene: NA
clone size: NA
V gene: TRBV6-2/TRBV6-3
J gene: TRBJ1-5

CDR3 DNA: TGTGCCAGCAGTGAATACGGGGGGAGGTTTGGCTACACCTTC
CDR3 protein: CASSEYGGRFGYTF
D gene: NA
clone size: NA
V gene: TRBV2
J gene: TRBJ1-2

CDR3 DNA: TGCGCCAGCAGCCAAGAAAGAAAGACAGCGTTTAATCAGCCCCAGCATTTT
CDR3 protein: CASSQERKTAFNQPQHF
D gene: NA
clone size: NA
V gene: TRBV4-1
J gene: TRBJ1-5

CDR3 DNA: TGTGCCAGCAGTTCCGGGGCAGGGGCGCATTCACCCCTCCACTTT
CDR3 protein: CASSSGAGAHSPLHF
D gene: NA
clone size: NA
V gene: TRBV11-2
J gene: TRBJ1-6

CDR3 DNA: TGTGCCACCAGCAGCCCAGCGCAGTTCTTC
CDR3 protein: CATSSPAQFF
D gene: NA
clone size: NA
V gene: TRBV15
J gene: TRBJ2-1

CDR3 DNA: TGTGCCAGCAGCTTAGTCGAGGAGGCGCGGGGTGGCTACACCTTC
CDR3 protein: CASSLVEEARGGYTF
D gene: NA
clone size: few
V gene: TRBV7-9
J gene: TRBJ1-2

CDR3 DNA: TGCGCCAGCAGCCGCTTCCAGGGACGCACCGGGGAGCTGTTTTTT
CDR3 protein: CASSRFQGRTGELFF
D gene: NA
clone size: NA
V gene: TRBV4-1
J gene: TRBJ2-2

CDR3 DNA: TGTGCCAGCAGTTTGCTGACCGGGACTGGCGAGAACACTGAAGCTTTCTTT
CDR3 protein: CASSLLTGTGENTEAFF
D gene: NA
clone size: NA
V gene: TRBV27
J gene: TRBJ1-1

CDR3 DNA: TGTGCCATCGAGGACAGGGTTAACTATGGCTACACCTTC
CDR3 protein: CAIEDRVNYGYTF
D gene: TRBD1
clone size: NA
V gene: TRBV6-6
J gene: TRBJ1-2

CDR3 DNA: TGTGCCAGCAGCCGGGACAGGGGCAATCAGCCCCAGCATTTT
CDR3 protein: CASSRDRGNQPQHF
D gene: TRBD1
clone size: NA
V gene: TRBV6-5
J gene: TRBJ1-5

CDR3 DNA: TGTGCCAGTAGTACAGACAGGGGAAGGGGCACTGAAGCTTTCTTT
CDR3 protein: CASSTDRGRGTEAFF
D gene: TRBD1
clone size: NA
V gene: TRBV19
J gene: TRBJ1-1

CDR3 DNA: TGTGCCAGCAGCCCCAGGGGCACGAACACCGGGGAGCTGTTTTTT
CDR3 protein: CASSPRGTNTGELFF
D gene: NA
clone size: NA
V gene: TRBV7-3
J gene: TRBJ2-2